This TCR beta chain was captured by sequencing in a study of T cell responses to AZD1222 COVID-19 vaccine. Study results and caveats: Clonal diversity was possibly underestimated; the donors were predominantly white British and more often female. Seropositive AZD1222 recipients at baseline numbered only six or seven.

Trimming pared 5 bases from V and 2 bases from J, leaving 15 bases between. The CDR3 spans 15 residues. Germline CDR1 and CDR2: SEHNR and FQNEAQ (reference sequence). The assay was immunoSEQ multiplex PCR, and TCRdb's table has in-frame clones only and misses some. The top ten clones hold about a fifth of a sample with 40,000 to 45,000 clones, about 80% of them seen once. Remarks on this clone: The antigen is unknown.

The source material was peripheral blood, sampled 28 days after the second dose of the MenACWY control vaccine. The source of this sequence is an adult who received the MenACWY meningococcal vaccine as a control. The chain carries TRBV7-9 and TRBJ1-2; no firm D call. The CDR3 loop reads CASSQDLQANYGYTF. CDR3 in DNA: TGTGCCAGCAGCCAAGACCTCCAGGCCAACTATGGCTACACCTTC.